These 3 T cell receptor beta chains were sequenced from one sample in a study of blood T cell repertoires in COVID-19. Measured with immunoSEQ multiplex PCR; TCRdb has only the in-frame clones, and not every one. The sample has approximately 80,000 clones, around 91% seen once; the top ten hold roughly 1%. Sequenced material: peripheral blood. The origin of the receptors is a woman aged 45 to 65 in a cohort sampled during active COVID-19.

This sequence joins TRBV2 and TRBJ2-1; 9 nucleotides match TRBD2. Germline CDR1 reads SNHLY; CDR2 reads FYNNEI. The CDR3 sequence is 13 residues long. Losses at the gene ends were 10 bases for V and 10 bases for J; bases not matched to a gene: 11. The CDR3 sequence is CATVAGVVKEQFF. In DNA, the CDR3 is TGTGCCACGGTAGCGGGAGTGGTGAAGGAGCAGTTCTTC.

The V and J genes are TRBV14 and TRBJ2-1; D perhaps matches TRBD2 (6 bases). Germline V gene data show CDR1 as SGHDN and CDR2 as FVKESK. V lost 1 base and J 13 bases, leaving 14 bases between the germline ends. The CDR3 runs to 13 residues. As DNA, the CDR3 is TGTGCCAGCAGCCAAGGGGGCGGGGACGGCCAGTTCTTC. Its protein is CASSQGGGDGQFF.

The rearrangement links TRBV18 to TRBJ1-2; 9 nucleotides match TRBD1. The CDR3 contains 16 residues. V was pared by 1 base and J by 8 bases, with 11 bases of the junction left unmatched. In germline, CDR1 is KGHSH, CDR2 LQKENI. Here the CDR3 reads CASSPLPDRGSSGYTF. In DNA form, the CDR3 reads TGTGCCAGCTCACCACTCCCGGACAGGGGATCGAGCGGCTACACCTTC.